Below, one TCR beta chain is given with its context. What it recognizes is unknown. The entry originates in a study of cytomegalovirus exposure and HLA in healthy donors. Points from the study as a whole: It emerged from a later analysis that several of the most significant clusters appeared to be linked to common viral pathogens. One later analysis reportedly identified an Asian-associated ancestry cluster that showed fewer N-insertions than the roughly 700-donor mean.

Donors sampled were nominally healthy, though unrecorded immune exposures were likely. The germline V and J ends were trimmed by 0 bases and 2 bases, with 9 bases remaining between them. Per germline, CDR1 SGHTS and CDR2 YDEGEE. CDR3 size: 14 residues. 60 Vbeta and 13 Jbeta primers were used in PCR. Produced via immunoSEQ multiplex PCR; TCRdb's table is partial and in-frame only. The sample yields approximately 82,000 clones, 78% seen once. The J gene is TRBJ2-7, the V gene TRBV5-8; D is uncertain. The sequenced sample consisted of PBMCs. The source of this sequence is a man between 35 and 55 years old in good health and CMV-seronegative. This chain's CDR3 is CASSLGLRAYEQYF. In nucleotides, the CDR3 is TGTGCCAGCAGCTTGGGGCTTCGGGCCTACGAGCAGTACTTC.